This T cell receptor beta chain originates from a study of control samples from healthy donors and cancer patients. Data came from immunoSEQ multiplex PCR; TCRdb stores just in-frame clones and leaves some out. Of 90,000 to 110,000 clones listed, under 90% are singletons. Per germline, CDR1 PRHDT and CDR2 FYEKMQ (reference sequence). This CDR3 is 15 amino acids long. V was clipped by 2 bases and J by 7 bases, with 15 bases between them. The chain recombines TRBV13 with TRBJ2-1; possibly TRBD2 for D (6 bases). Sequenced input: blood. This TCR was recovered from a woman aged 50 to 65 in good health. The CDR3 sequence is CASSLPGGIPNEQFF. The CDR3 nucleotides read TGTGCCAGCAGCTTACCTGGCGGGATCCCAAATGAGCAGTTCTTC.